This T cell receptor beta chain originates from a study of graft-versus-host responses after intestinal transplantation. Remarks on this clone: Its antigen is unknown.

Study-wide results and caveats: HvG clone declines early post-transplant were associated with peak circulating GvH levels.

Sequenced by immunoSEQ multiplex PCR; TCRdb stores in-frame clones only, minus some. Of 90,000 or so clones in the sample, approximately 80% were seen once. Germline CDR1 SGHRS, CDR2 YFSETQ. The V gene end was trimmed by 3 bases and the J gene end by 6 bases; junction bases not matched to a gene: 6. The CDR3 is 15 residues long. This TCR was sampled from a human donor who received an intestinal transplant. The sample here was unstimulated CD4+ T cells sorted from spleen or lymph node cells, taken before intestinal transplant. The J gene is TRBJ1-5, the V gene TRBV5-1; 10 bases line up with TRBD1. CDR3 loop: CASSSGTGEGQPQHF. CDR3 DNA: TGCGCCAGCAGCTCCGGGACAGGGGAGGGTCAGCCCCAGCATTTT. The full variable domain, in which reference TRBV5-1 and TRBJ1-5 provide the parts outside the CDR3, is KAGVTQTPRYLIKTRGQQVTLSCSPISGHRSVSWYQQTPGQGLQFLFEYFSETQRNKGNFPGRFSGRQFSNSRSEMNVSTLELGDSALYLCASSSGTGEGQPQHFGDGTRLSIL.